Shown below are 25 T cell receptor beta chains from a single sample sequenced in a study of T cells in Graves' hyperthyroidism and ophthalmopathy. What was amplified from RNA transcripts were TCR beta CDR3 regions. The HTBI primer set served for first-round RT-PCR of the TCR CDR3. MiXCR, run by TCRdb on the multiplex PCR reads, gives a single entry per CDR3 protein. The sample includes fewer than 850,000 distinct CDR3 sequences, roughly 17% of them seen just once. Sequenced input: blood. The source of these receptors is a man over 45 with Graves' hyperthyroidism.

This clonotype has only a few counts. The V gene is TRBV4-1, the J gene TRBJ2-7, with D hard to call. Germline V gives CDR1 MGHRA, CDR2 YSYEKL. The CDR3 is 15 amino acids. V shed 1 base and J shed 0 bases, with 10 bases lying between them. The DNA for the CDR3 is TGCGCCAGCAGCCAAGGTCACTCTAGCTCCTACGAGCAGTACTTC. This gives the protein CASSQGHSSSYEQYF.

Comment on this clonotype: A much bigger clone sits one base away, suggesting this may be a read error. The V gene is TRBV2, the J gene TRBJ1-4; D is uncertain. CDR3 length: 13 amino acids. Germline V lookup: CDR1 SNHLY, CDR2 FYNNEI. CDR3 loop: CASRIRWNEKLVF. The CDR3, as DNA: TGTGCCAGCAGGATCCGTTGGAATGAAAAACTGGTTTTT.

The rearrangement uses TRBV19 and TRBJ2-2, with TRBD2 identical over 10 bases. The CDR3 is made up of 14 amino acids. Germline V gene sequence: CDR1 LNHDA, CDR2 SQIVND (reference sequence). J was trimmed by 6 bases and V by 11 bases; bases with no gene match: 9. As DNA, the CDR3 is TGTGCCGGCTCTAGCGGGAGTGTGGCCGGGGAGCTGTTTTTT. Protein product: CAGSSGSVAGELFF.

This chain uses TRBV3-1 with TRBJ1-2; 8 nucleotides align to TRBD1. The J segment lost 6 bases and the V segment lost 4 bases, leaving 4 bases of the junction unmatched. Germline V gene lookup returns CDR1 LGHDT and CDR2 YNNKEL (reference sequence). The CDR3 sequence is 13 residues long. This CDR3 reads CASSPTGDHGYTF. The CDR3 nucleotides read TGTGCCAGCAGCCCGACAGGGGATCATGGCTACACCTTC.

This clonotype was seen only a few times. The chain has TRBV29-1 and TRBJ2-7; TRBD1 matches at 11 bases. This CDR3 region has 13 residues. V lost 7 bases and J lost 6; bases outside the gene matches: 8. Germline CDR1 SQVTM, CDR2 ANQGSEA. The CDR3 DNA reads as TGCAGCGCAGGCTCCGGGACAGGGGGCGAGCAGTACTTC. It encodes CSAGSGTGGEQYF.

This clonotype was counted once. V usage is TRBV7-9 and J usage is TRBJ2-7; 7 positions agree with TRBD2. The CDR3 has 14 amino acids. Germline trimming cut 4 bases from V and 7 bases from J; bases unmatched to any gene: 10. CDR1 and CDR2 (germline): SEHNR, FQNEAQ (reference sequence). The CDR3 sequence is CASSSTRAGDEQYF. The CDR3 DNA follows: TGTGCCAGCAGCTCAACCCGGGCGGGAGATGAGCAGTACTTC.

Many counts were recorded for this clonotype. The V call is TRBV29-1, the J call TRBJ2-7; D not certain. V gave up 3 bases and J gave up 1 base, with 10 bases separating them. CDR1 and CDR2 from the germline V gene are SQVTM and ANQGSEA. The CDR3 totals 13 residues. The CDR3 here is CSVEVGGSYEQYF. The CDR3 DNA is TGCAGCGTTGAGGTAGGCGGATCCTACGAGCAGTACTTC.

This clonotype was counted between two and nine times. CDR3 in amino acids: CANKGRATQPLGQYF. CDR3 coding DNA: TGTGCCAACAAAGGTCGAGCGACTCAACCCCTAGGGCAGTACTTC. J is TRBJ2-7 and V is TRBV10-3; D gene uncertain. The germline CDR1 and CDR2 sequences are ENHRY and SYGVKD. The CDR3 spans 15 residues. The V and J ends lost 10 bases and 9 bases respectively, with 28 bases between them.

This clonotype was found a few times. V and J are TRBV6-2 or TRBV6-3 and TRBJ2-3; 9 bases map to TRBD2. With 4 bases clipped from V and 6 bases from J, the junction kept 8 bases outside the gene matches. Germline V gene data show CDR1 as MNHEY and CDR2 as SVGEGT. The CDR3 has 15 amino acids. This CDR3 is CASSFSGRSGDTQYF. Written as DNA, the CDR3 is TGTGCCAGCAGTTTCAGCGGGAGGAGCGGTGATACGCAGTATTTT.

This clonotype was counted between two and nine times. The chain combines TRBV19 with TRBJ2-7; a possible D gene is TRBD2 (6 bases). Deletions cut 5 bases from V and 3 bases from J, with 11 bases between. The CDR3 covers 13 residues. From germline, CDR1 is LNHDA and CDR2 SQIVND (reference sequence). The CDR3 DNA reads TGTGCCAGTAGTGGAGGGATAAACTACGAGCAGTACTTC. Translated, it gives CASSGGINYEQYF.

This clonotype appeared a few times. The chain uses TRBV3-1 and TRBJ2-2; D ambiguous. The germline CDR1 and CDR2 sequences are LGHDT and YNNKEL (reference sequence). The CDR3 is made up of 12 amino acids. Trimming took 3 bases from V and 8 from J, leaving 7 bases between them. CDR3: CASSHLLGELFF. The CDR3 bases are TGTGCCAGCAGCCACCTATTAGGGGAGCTGTTTTTT.

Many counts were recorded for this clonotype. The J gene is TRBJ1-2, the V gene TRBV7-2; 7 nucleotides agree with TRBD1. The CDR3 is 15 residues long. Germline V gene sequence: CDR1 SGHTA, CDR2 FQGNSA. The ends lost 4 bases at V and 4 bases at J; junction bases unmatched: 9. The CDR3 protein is CASSYLQGTIYGYTF. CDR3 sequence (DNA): TGTGCCAGCAGCTATCTACAGGGGACAATCTATGGCTACACCTTC.

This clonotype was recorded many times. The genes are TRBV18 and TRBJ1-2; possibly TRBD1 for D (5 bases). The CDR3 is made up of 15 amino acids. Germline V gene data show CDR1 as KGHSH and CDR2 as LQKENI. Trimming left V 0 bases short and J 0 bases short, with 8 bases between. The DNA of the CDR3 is TGTGCCAGCTCACCACCGTCCAGGGCTAACTATGGCTACACCTTC. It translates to CASSPPSRANYGYTF.

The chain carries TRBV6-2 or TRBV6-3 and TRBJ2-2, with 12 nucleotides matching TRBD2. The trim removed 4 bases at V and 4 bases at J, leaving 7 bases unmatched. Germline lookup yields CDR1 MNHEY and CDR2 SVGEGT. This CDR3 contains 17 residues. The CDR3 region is CASSSASGREGTGELFF. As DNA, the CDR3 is TGTGCCAGCAGTTCAGCTAGCGGGAGGGAAGGCACCGGGGAGCTGTTTTTT.

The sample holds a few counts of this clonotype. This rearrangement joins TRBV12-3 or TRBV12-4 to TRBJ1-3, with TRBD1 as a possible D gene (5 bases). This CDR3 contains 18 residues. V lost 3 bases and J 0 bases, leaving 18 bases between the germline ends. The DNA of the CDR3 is TGTGCCAGCAGTTTTAGGCCCGGGACGGGGTCCTCTGGAAACACCATATATTTT. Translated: CASSFRPGTGSSGNTIYF.

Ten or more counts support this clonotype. CDR3 sequence reads: CASSVGDSKQETQYF. The DNA of the CDR3 is TGTGCCAGCAGCGTAGGTGACAGCAAACAAGAGACCCAGTACTTC. The chain employs TRBV9 and TRBJ2-5; possible D gene TRBD1, 5 bases. The germline V gene encodes CDR1 SGDLS and CDR2 YYNGEE. V lost 0 bases, J lost 2 bases, and 11 bases lay in between. The CDR3 loop spans 15 amino acids.

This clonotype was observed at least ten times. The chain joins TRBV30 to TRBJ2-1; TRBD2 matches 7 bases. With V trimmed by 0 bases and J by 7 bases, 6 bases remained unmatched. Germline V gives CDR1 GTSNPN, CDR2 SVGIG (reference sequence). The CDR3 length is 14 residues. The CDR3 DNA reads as TGTGCCTGGAGTGTGGCTAGCGGAGGGAATGAGCAGTTCTTC. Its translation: CAWSVASGGNEQFF.

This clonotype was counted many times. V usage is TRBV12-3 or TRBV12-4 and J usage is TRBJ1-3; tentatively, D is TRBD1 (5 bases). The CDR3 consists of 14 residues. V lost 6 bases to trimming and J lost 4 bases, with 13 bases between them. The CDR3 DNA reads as TGTGCCAGCAGCTCACCAGGGTCAGGAAACACCATATATTTT. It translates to CASSSPGSGNTIYF.

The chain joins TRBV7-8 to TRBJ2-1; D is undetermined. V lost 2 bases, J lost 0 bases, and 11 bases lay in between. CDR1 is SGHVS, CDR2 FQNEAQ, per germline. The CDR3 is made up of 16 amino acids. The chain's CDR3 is CASSLMGRNSYNEQFF. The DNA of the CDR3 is TGTGCCAGCAGCTTAATGGGCAGGAACTCCTACAATGAGCAGTTCTTC.

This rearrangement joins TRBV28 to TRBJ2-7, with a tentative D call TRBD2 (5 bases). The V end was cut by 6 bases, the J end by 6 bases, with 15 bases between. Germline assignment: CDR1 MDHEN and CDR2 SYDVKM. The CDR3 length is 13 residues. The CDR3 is CASSPGGQTEQYF. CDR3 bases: TGTGCCAGCAGCCCGGGCGGGCAGACCGAGCAGTACTTC.

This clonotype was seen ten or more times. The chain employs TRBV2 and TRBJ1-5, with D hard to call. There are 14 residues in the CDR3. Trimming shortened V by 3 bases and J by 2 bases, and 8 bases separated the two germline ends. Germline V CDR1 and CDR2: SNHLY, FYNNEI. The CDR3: CASSESWGNQPQHF. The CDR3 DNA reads TGTGCCAGCAGTGAGAGTTGGGGCAATCAGCCCCAGCATTTT.

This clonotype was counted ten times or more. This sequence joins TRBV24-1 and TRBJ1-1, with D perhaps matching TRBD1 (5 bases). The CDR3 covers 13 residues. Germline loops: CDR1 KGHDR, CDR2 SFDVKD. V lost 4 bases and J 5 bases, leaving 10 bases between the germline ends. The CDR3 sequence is CATSDRALTEAFF. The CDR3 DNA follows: TGTGCCACCAGTGACAGGGCCTTAACTGAAGCTTTCTTT.

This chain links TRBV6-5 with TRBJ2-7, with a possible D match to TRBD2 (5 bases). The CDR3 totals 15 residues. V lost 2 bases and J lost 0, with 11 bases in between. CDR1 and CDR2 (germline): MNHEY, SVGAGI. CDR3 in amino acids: CASSYIPGSSYEQYF. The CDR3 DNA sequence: TGTGCCAGCAGTTACATCCCGGGAAGCTCCTACGAGCAGTACTTC.

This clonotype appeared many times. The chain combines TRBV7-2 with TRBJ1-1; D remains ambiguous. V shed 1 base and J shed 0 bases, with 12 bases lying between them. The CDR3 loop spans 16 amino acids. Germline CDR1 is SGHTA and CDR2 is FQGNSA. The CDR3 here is CASSLGAGSMNTEAFF. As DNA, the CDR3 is TGTGCCAGCAGCTTAGGGGCCGGGAGCATGAACACTGAAGCTTTCTTT.

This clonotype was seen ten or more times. DNA of the CDR3: TGTGCCACCAGTGACGGGACAGCCTATGGCTACACCTTC. Translated: CATSDGTAYGYTF. The chain recombines TRBV24-1 with TRBJ1-2; 7 nucleotides agree with TRBD1. This CDR3 is built from 13 residues. The junction had 2 bases not matched to a gene; V was cut back by 4 bases and J by 4 bases. Germline lookup yields CDR1 KGHDR and CDR2 SFDVKD.